Included here is one T cell receptor beta chain sequence, with context. Data came from immunoSEQ multiplex PCR; TCRdb stores just in-frame clones and leaves some out. The sample lists roughly 39,000 clones; around 91% were seen once. The sample comes from a study of blood T cell repertoires in COVID-19. About the research overall: From T cells, B-cell-depleted T cells, or PBMCs came the material, which was cDNA or gDNA.

This CDR3 contains 15 residues. This chain connects TRBV21-1 to TRBJ1-1. TRBV21-1 is a recognized pseudogene. The sample taken for sequencing was peripheral blood. This sequence was found in a man aged 25 to 40 with active or convalescent COVID-19. As DNA, the CDR3 is TGTGCCAGCAGCAAAGCTGCGGGATTGAACACTGAAGCTTTCTTT. Its protein is CASSKAAGLNTEAFF.